This T cell receptor (beta chain) was sequenced in a study of CD8 T cells in ankylosing spondylitis. One entry per CDR3 protein, called by TCRdb with MiXCR from the 5' RACE reads. Altogether 250,000 to 350,000 distinct CDR3 sequences are present, 8% being singletons, with the ten largest covering just over 14%. Study results and caveats: Characteristic of ankylosing spondylitis blood, it appeared, was a TCR beta motif comprising 7 to 9 highly homologous variants.

Germline assignment: CDR1 SSHAT and CDR2 FNYEAQ (reference sequence). The CDR3 loop spans 17 amino acids. This clonotype was seen only a few times. Its antigen is undetermined. One junction end does not reproduce the germline sequence, and a read error may be involved. The sequence was collected from a male donor with ankylosing spondylitis. The chain joins TRBV7-7 to TRBJ2-7; 12 bases fit TRBD2. The sequenced sample was blood, either unsorted or a sorted T cell fraction (not recorded which). DNA of the CDR3: TGTGCTAGCAGCTGCTCCCGGACTAGCGGGATTTTCAACGAGCAGTACTTC. This translates into CASSCSRTSGIFNEQYF.